The 2 T cell receptor beta chains reported below all come from one sample, sequenced in a study of T-cell memory formation after mild COVID-19 (dated by TCRdb to the early 2020s). Library prep was done by 5' RACE. Sequencer: Illumina NovaSeq 6000. TCRdb ran its own pipeline on the public reads, namely fastp trimming at Q25 and MiXCR clone calling, and kept in-frame beta chains. Entries that share a CDR3 protein sequence are merged under the most common genes and DNA. The sample contains 300,000 to 350,000 distinct CDR3 sequences, roughly an eighth of them found a single time. The ten largest clones add up to around 20% of the sample. Specimen: PBMCs or a T cell subset sorted from them (not recorded which). The receptors shown here come from a man younger than 30 who had mild COVID-19 (a few samples of this study predate the infection). The sample titles of this study are shuffled in the database, so cell type and time point are left out; the donor was told from shared clones.

Only a few counts were recorded for this clonotype. The rearrangement uses TRBV9 and TRBJ2-2; D possibly matches TRBD1 or TRBD2 (6 bases each). Trimming took off 0 bases at V and 1 base at J, with 10 bases between the two ends. Per the germline V gene, CDR1 is SGDLS and CDR2 is YYNGEE. CDR3 size: 16 residues. CDR3 sequence (DNA): TGTGCCAGCAGCGTAGGGGGGGCCCTGAACACCGGGGAGCTGTTTTTT. Its protein is CASSVGGALNTGELFF.

The chain links TRBV2 to TRBJ1-4; no definite D call. CDR1 SNHLY and CDR2 FYNNEI come from the germline V gene. Between the trimmed V and J ends, which lost 8 bases and 2 bases, there was a span of 15 bases. This CDR3 contains 15 residues. The CDR3 DNA reads as TGTGCCAGCGTCTACCAAACTAGGACTAATGAAAAACTGTTTTTT. Translation: CASVYQTRTNEKLFF.